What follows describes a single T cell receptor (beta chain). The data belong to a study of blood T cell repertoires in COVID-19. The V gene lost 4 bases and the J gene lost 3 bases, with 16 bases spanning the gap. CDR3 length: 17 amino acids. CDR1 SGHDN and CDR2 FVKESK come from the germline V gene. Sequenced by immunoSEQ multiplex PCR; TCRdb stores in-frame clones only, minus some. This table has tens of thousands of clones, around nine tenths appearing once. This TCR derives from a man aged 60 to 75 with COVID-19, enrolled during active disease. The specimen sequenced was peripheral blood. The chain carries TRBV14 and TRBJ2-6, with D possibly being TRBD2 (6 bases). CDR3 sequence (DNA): TGTGCCAGCAGCCCCTATAAAGGGACTGGTGGGGCCAACGTCCTGACTTTC. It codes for CASSPYKGTGGANVLTF.